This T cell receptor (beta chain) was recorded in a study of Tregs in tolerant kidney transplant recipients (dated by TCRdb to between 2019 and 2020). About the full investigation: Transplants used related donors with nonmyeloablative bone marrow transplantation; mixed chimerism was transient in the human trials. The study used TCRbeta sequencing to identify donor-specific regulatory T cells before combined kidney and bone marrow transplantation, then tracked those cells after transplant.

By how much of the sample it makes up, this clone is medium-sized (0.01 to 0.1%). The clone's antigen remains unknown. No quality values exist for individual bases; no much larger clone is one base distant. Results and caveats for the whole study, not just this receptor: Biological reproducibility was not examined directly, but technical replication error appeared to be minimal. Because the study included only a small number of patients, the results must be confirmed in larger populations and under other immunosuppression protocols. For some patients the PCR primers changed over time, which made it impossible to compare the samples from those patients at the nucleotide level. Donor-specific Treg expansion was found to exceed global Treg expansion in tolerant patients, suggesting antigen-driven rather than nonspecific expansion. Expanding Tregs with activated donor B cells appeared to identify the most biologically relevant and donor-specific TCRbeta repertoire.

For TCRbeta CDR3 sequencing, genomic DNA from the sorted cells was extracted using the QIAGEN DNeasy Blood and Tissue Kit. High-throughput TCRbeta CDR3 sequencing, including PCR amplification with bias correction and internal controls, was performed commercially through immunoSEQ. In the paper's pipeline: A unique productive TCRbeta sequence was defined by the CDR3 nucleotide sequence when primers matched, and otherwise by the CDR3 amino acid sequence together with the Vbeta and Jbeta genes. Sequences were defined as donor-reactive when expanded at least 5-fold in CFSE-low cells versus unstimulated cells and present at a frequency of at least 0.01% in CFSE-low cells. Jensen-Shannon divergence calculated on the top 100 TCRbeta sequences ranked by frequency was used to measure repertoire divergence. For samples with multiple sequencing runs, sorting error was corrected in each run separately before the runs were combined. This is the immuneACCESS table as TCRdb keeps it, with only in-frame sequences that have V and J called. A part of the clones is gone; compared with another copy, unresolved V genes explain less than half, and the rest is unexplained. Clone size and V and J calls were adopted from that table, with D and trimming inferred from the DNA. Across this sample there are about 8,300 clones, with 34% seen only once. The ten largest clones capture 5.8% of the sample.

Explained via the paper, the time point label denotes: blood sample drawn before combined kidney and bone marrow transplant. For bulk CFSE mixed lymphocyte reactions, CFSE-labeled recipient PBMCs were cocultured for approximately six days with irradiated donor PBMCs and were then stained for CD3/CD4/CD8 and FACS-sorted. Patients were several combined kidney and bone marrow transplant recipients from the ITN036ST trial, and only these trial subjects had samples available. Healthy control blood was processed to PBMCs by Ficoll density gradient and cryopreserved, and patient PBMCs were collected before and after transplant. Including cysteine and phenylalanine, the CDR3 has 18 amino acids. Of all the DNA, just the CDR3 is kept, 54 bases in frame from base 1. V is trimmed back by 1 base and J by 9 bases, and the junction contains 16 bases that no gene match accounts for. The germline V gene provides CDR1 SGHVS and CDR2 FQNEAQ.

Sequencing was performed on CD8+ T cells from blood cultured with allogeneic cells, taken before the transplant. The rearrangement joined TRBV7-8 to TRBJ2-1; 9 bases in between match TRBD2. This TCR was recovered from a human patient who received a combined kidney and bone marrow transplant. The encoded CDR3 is CASSLELGISGGTGEQFF. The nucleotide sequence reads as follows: TGTGCCAGCAGCTTAGAGTTGGGGATAAGCGGGGGGACGGGTGAGCAGTTCTTC. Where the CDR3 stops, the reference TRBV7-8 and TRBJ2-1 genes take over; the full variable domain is GAGVSQSPRYKVAKRGQDVALRCDPISGHVSLFWYQQALGQGPEFLTYFQNEAQLDKSGLPSDRFFAERPEGSVSTLKIQRTQQEDSAVYLCASSLELGISGGTGEQFFGPGTRLTVL.